The 30 T cell receptor beta chains below all came from one sample that was sequenced in a study of blood T cell repertoires in COVID-19. The table came from immunoSEQ multiplex PCR; TCRdb's copy has only in-frame clones and leaves some out. Of around 230,000 clones in the sample, approximately 80% were seen once. Sequenced material: peripheral blood. The receptors come from a man aged 35 to 55 with acute or convalescent COVID-19.

V usage is TRBV5-1 and J usage is TRBJ2-2; 7 bases are a match to TRBD2. Trimming cost V 2 bases and J 0 bases; bases outside gene matches: 1. CDR1 and CDR2 (germline): SGHRS, YFSETQ. The CDR3 runs to 15 residues. CDR3 in DNA: TGCGCCAGCAGCTTCGGGACTACGAACACCGGGGAGCTGTTTTTT. It codes for CASSFGTTNTGELFF.

J is TRBJ2-5 and V is TRBV12-3 or TRBV12-4, with unresolved D. V was clipped by 2 bases and J by 5 bases, with 9 bases between them. The CDR3 has 13 residues. CDR3 sequence reads: CASSLPVQETQYF. The CDR3 DNA is TGTGCCAGCAGTTTACCCGTGCAGGAGACCCAGTACTTC.

This chain links TRBV30 with TRBJ1-2; TRBD1 matches at 7 bases. Germline CDR1 reads GTSNPN; CDR2 reads SVGIG (reference sequence). The length of the CDR3 is 13 residues. V shed 0 bases and J 5 bases; nucleotides not matched to a gene: 3. The CDR3 region is CAWSVQGIYGYTF. The CDR3, as DNA: TGTGCCTGGAGTGTACAGGGGATATATGGCTACACCTTC.

The rearrangement links TRBV19 to TRBJ1-6; possible D gene TRBD1, 5 bases. The CDR3 consists of 15 residues. Germline CDR1 LNHDA, CDR2 SQIVND (reference sequence). The V and J ends lost 6 bases and 7 bases respectively, with 16 bases between them. The CDR3 DNA reads as TGTGCCAGTAGCGCAGGGAGGGTTAGCAATTCACCCCTCCACTTT. The encoded protein is CASSAGRVSNSPLHF. Combining the CDR3 with reference TRBV19 and TRBJ1-6 gives the whole variable domain DGGITQSPKYLFRKEGQNVTLSCEQNLNHDAMYWYRQDPGQGLRLIYYSQIVNDFQKGDIAEGYSVSREKKESFPLTVTSAQKNPTAFYLCASSAGRVSNSPLHFGNGTRLTVT.

The chain joins TRBV5-4 to TRBJ2-4; D perhaps matches TRBD2 (5 bases). The CDR3 covers 16 residues. V was pared by 0 bases and J by 5 bases, with 15 bases between. The germline gives CDR1 SGHNT, CDR2 YYREEE (reference sequence). CDR3 sequence: CASSLGVGVGENIQYF. CDR3 DNA: TGTGCCAGCAGCTTGGGGGTCGGGGTTGGGGAAAACATTCAGTACTTC.

V gene TRBV19 combines with J gene TRBJ2-2, with 10 bases fitting TRBD2. The germline V gene has CDR1 LNHDA and CDR2 SQIVND (reference sequence). V was pared by 6 bases and J by 3 bases, with 7 bases of the junction left unmatched. The CDR3 runs to 16 residues. The CDR3 sequence: CASSLSGRKDTGELFF. DNA for the CDR3: TGTGCCAGTAGCCTTAGCGGGAGGAAGGACACCGGGGAGCTGTTTTTT.

This sequence joins TRBV5-1 and TRBJ1-2, with 7 positions matching TRBD1. The V and J ends lost 4 bases and 4 bases, in that order; junction bases with no gene match: 4. The germline CDR1 and CDR2 sequences are SGHRS and YFSETQ. The CDR3 is made up of 13 amino acids. The CDR3 sequence: CASSLWDSYGYTF. The CDR3 DNA follows: TGCGCCAGCAGCCTCTGGGACAGCTATGGCTACACCTTC.

The rearrangement links TRBV6-2 or TRBV6-3 to TRBJ1-1; D remains ambiguous. The CDR3 contains 13 residues. The V and J ends lost 4 bases and 1 base respectively, with 7 bases between them. From germline, CDR1 is MNHEY and CDR2 SVGEGT. CDR3 sequence: CASSFHRNTEAFF. The CDR3 DNA is TGTGCCAGCAGTTTTCACAGGAACACTGAAGCTTTCTTT.

The chain uses TRBV4-3 and TRBJ1-1, with D hard to call. Per the germline V gene, CDR1 is LGHNA and CDR2 is YSLEER. There are 14 residues in the CDR3. V was cut by 3 bases and J by 4 bases, with 12 bases left in between. The chain's CDR3 is CASSQYEGITEAFF. CDR3 DNA sequence: TGCGCCAGCAGCCAGTATGAGGGAATCACTGAAGCTTTCTTT.

The chain uses TRBV18 and TRBJ1-1, with a possible D match to TRBD1 (6 bases). CDR1 and CDR2 from the germline V gene are KGHSH and LQKENI. Trimming shortened V by 4 bases and J by 4 bases, and 7 bases separated the two germline ends. This CDR3 contains 12 residues. CDR3 sequence reads: CASSLRGTEAFF. The CDR3 DNA follows: TGTGCCAGCTCACTCAGGGGCACTGAAGCTTTCTTT.

The sample holds a few counts of this clone. This CDR3 is CASRQGSLNEQFF. The CDR3 bases are TGCGCCAGCCGACAGGGGAGTCTGAATGAGCAGTTCTTC. V is TRBV5-1 and J is TRBJ2-1; 8 bases are shared with TRBD1. The CDR3 covers 13 residues. Looked up from germline, CDR1 is SGHRS and CDR2 is YFSETQ. V was pared by 7 bases and J by 7 bases, with 7 bases of the junction left unmatched.

The CDR3 DNA sequence: TGTGCCAGCAGTTTCTCGACCGGGAGGAAATACAATGAGCAGTTCTTC. Protein product: CASSFSTGRKYNEQFF. The chain carries TRBV28 and TRBJ2-1; 7 bases are a match to TRBD2. V dropped 3 bases and J dropped 4; count of bases not matched to a gene: 9. Germline CDR1 is MDHEN and CDR2 is SYDVKM. The CDR3 is 16 residues long.

The chain carries TRBV7-2 and TRBJ1-1; D not certain. Germline CDR1 is SGHTA and CDR2 is FQGNSA. V was pared by 10 bases and J by 7 bases, with 19 bases between. The CDR3 loop spans 13 amino acids. Here the CDR3 DNA reads TGTGCCACCCCCGTACAGCTCAATCATGAAGCTTTCTTT. This codes for CATPVQLNHEAFF.

The chain recombines TRBV5-6 with TRBJ1-1; the match to TRBD1 covers 7 bases. After removal of 2 bases from V and 2 bases from J, the junction contained 18 bases not matched to a gene. The CDR3 sequence is 19 residues long. Per germline, CDR1 SGHDT and CDR2 YYEEEE. In DNA form, the CDR3 reads TGTGCCAGCAGCTTCGATAGGCCCTATCCGGGACAGACTAACACTGAAGCTTTCTTT. It yields the protein CASSFDRPYPGQTNTEAFF.

This chain uses TRBV6-5 with TRBJ2-2; maybe TRBD2 (6 bases). Germline V lookup: CDR1 MNHEY, CDR2 SVGAGI. This CDR3 has 15 residues. Deletions cut 10 bases from V and 0 bases from J, with 15 bases between. The CDR3 loop is CATFSGQPNTGELFF. As DNA, the CDR3 is TGTGCCACATTTAGCGGCCAGCCGAACACCGGGGAGCTGTTTTTT.

Of note for this clone: In the same sample, other DNA sequences code for this CDR3. The chain recombines TRBV19 with TRBJ1-5; TRBD1 agrees at 8 bases. The CDR3 runs to 13 residues. V lost 5 bases and J lost 7; bases outside the gene matches: 4. Per the germline V gene, CDR1 is LNHDA and CDR2 is SQIVND (reference sequence). CDR3 amino acids: CASSPGGRQPQHF. For the CDR3, the DNA is TGTGCCAGTAGTCCAGGGGGCAGACAGCCCCAGCATTTT.

The chain recombines TRBV7-2 with TRBJ2-7; 10 bases align to TRBD2. CDR3 size: 16 residues. Germline V gene sequence: CDR1 SGHTA, CDR2 FQGNSA. Trimming at V came to 5 bases and at J to 6 bases, leaving 13 bases not matched to a gene. The CDR3 is CASSPRTSGMTGEQYF. In DNA form, the CDR3 reads TGTGCCAGCAGCCCCCGGACTAGCGGAATGACCGGCGAGCAGTACTTC.

In DNA, the CDR3 is TGTGCCAGCTCACCCCGGGGAAGTAGCAGGAATGAGCAGTTCTTC. It codes for CASSPRGSSRNEQFF. The gene calls are TRBV18 and TRBJ2-1, with D possibly TRBD2 on 5 matching bases. Germline V gene data show CDR1 as KGHSH and CDR2 as LQKENI. V was cut by 3 bases and J by 7 bases, with 16 bases left in between. This CDR3 is built from 15 residues.

J is TRBJ2-3 and V is TRBV10-3, with TRBD1 matching over 10 bases. Germline V gene sequence: CDR1 ENHRY, CDR2 SYGVKD. The J segment lost 3 bases and the V segment lost 5 bases, leaving 5 bases of the junction unmatched. CDR3 length: 15 amino acids. The CDR3 DNA reads as TGTGCCATCAGTTCCGGGACAGGGGAAACAGATACGCAGTATTTT. Encoded protein: CAISSGTGETDTQYF.

The chain recombines TRBV5-6 with TRBJ1-2, with 7 bases aligning to TRBD1. This CDR3 is 18 amino acids long. V lost 5 bases to trimming and J lost 2 bases; unmatched junction nucleotides: 18. Germline CDR1 and CDR2: SGHDT and YYEEEE. This CDR3 reads CASRATRLDRDNNYGYTF. The DNA of the CDR3 is TGTGCCAGCAGGGCGACCCGACTAGACAGGGACAACAACTATGGCTACACCTTC.

The chain joins TRBV6-4 to TRBJ1-1, with 7 positions matching TRBD1. V was pared by 6 bases and J by 4 bases, with 8 bases of the junction left unmatched. Germline V gene lookup returns CDR1 MRHNA and CDR2 SNTAGT. The CDR3 length is 14 residues. The CDR3 DNA follows: TGTGCCAGCAGACTTCAAGACAGGGCCACTGAAGCTTTCTTT. As protein: CASRLQDRATEAFF.

A remark on this clone: Different DNA sequences within this sample yield the same CDR3. This rearrangement joins TRBV20-1 to TRBJ2-1; 11 bases match TRBD2. V lost 6 bases to trimming and J lost 1 base; unmatched junction nucleotides: 5. In germline, CDR1 is DFQATT, CDR2 SNEGSKA (reference sequence). The CDR3 covers 15 residues. The CDR3 spells CSASRLAGSYNEQFF. CDR3 nucleotides: TGCAGTGCCAGTCGACTAGCGGGGTCCTACAATGAGCAGTTCTTC.

The chain is built from TRBV29-1 and TRBJ2-7; 15 bases line up with TRBD2. Germline CDR1 is SQVTM and CDR2 is ANQGSEA. J lost 4 bases, V lost 3 bases, and 1 base had no gene match. This CDR3 contains 14 residues. The CDR3 is CSVDGLAGGYEQYF. The DNA for the CDR3 is TGCAGCGTTGACGGACTAGCGGGAGGGTACGAGCAGTACTTC.

The rearrangement uses TRBV2 and TRBJ2-1; 9 bases line up with TRBD2. With 1 base clipped from V and 5 bases from J, the junction kept 3 bases outside the gene matches. The CDR3 consists of 15 residues. The germline V gene has CDR1 SNHLY and CDR2 FYNNEI. The CDR3 spells CASSEELAGNNEQFF. DNA for the CDR3: TGTGCCAGCAGTGAAGAACTAGCGGGTAACAATGAGCAGTTCTTC. Based on the CDR3 plus reference TRBV2 and TRBJ2-1, the full variable domain is EPEVTQTPSHQVTQMGQEVILRCVPISNHLYFYWYRQILGQKVEFLVSFYNNEISEKSEIFDDQFSVERPDGSNFTLKIRSTKLEDSAMYFCASSEELAGNNEQFFGPGTRLTVL.

The chain links TRBV6-4 to TRBJ2-3; D not resolved. CDR1 is MRHNA, CDR2 SNTAGT, per germline. This CDR3 is 13 amino acids long. V was clipped by 5 bases and J by 2 bases, with 8 bases between them. The CDR3 nucleotides are TGTGCCAGCAGTCACAAAGACACAGATACGCAGTATTTT. Encoded protein: CASSHKDTDTQYF.

This chain joins TRBV7-3 and TRBJ1-6, with D hard to call. This CDR3 comprises 14 residues. V was trimmed by 3 bases and J by 10 bases, leaving 13 bases between them. The V gene's germline CDR1 is SGHTA and CDR2 FQGTGA. The CDR3 sequence: CASSFWATGSPLHF. CDR3 bases: TGTGCCAGCAGCTTCTGGGCCACGGGGTCACCCCTCCACTTT.

The J gene is TRBJ1-2, the V gene TRBV7-2; perhaps TRBD1 as D (5 bases). Germline CDR1 SGHTA, CDR2 FQGNSA. The V end lost 4 bases, the J end lost 5 bases, and 20 bases lay between the germline ends. There are 16 residues in the CDR3. The CDR3 sequence: CASSSQSGNRLYGYTF. Written as DNA, the CDR3 is TGTGCCAGCAGCTCTCAATCAGGGAACCGATTGTATGGCTACACCTTC.

The genes are TRBV7-6 and TRBJ1-4, with 7 positions matching TRBD1. V was pared by 5 bases and J by 5 bases, with 8 bases of the junction left unmatched. CDR3 size: 15 residues. CDR1 is SGHVS and CDR2 is FNYEAQ in the germline V gene. The DNA for the CDR3 is TGTGCCAGCAGCCAGTCACAGGGGTCAAATGAAAAACTGTTTTTT. Translation: CASSQSQGSNEKLFF.

The chain carries TRBV14 and TRBJ1-6; 10 nucleotides agree with TRBD1. This CDR3 is built from 15 residues. Per germline, CDR1 SGHDN and CDR2 FVKESK. With 1 base clipped from V and 10 bases from J, the junction kept 4 bases outside the gene matches. The CDR3 sequence is CASSQGTGGVSPLHF. CDR3 nucleotide sequence: TGTGCCAGCAGCCAAGGGACAGGGGGAGTCTCACCCCTCCACTTT.

This rearrangement joins TRBV7-9 to TRBJ2-2, with D perhaps matching TRBD1 (5 bases). This CDR3 comprises 15 residues. V lost 5 bases to trimming and J lost 7 bases, with 17 bases between them. Germline V gene lookup returns CDR1 SEHNR and CDR2 FQNEAQ (reference sequence). CDR3 DNA: TGTGCCAGCAGCCCAAGAGTGGGGCGGAACGGGGAGCTGTTTTTT. The encoded protein is CASSPRVGRNGELFF.